This T cell receptor beta chain stems from a study of T-cell memory formation after mild COVID-19. Study context: The study found TCR clusters largely donor specific. Study conclusions and caveats: Proof of SARS-CoV-2 specificity was absent for the second-wave clones that crested on day 37. CM and EM subsets held most contracting CD4+ clones; EMRA held CD8+ ones.

TCRdb redid the calling of the 5' RACE reads with MiXCR, one entry per CDR3 protein. The sample holds roughly 400,000 distinct CDR3 sequences; approximately 15% are singletons and the top ten take 20% to 25%. The CDR3 is 14 amino acids. Trimming removed 6 bases from V and 0 bases from J, with 12 bases in between. This clonotype was recorded a few times. The antigen is unknown. The receptor comes from a man younger than 35 who had mild COVID-19 (a few samples of this study predate the infection). Cell type and time point are not known. This sequence joins TRBV12-3 or TRBV12-4 and TRBJ2-7, with D unclear. Sequencing was done on a sample of PBMCs or a T cell subset sorted from them (not recorded which). CDR3 sequence: CASRRTASSYEQYF. CDR3 in DNA: TGTGCCAGCAGACGGACGGCGAGCTCCTACGAGCAGTACTTC.